Below, one T cell receptor beta chain is given with its context. Seattle patient enrollment occurred during active infection, with longitudinal follow-up thereafter. Original methodology: Estimates of nucleated cell counts were drawn from the amplification of reference gene primers. The table came from immunoSEQ multiplex PCR; TCRdb's copy has only in-frame clones and leaves some out. Clone size and V and J calls were adopted from that table, with D and trimming inferred from the DNA. The data show around 480,000 clones, more than 70% seen once. The sample belongs to a study of blood T cell repertoires in COVID-19. The CDR3 runs 15 residues. J gave up 9 bases and V 1 base, and 8 bases lay outside the gene matches. The germline CDR1 and CDR2 sequences are SGHRS and YFSETQ.

The clonotype was recovered from a woman aged 45 to 65 with COVID-19, enrolled during active disease. The specimen sequenced was peripheral blood. The V call is TRBV5-1, the J call TRBJ2-1; 9 bases line up with TRBD2. The CDR3 region is CASSLTRGGAGEQFF. The CDR3, as DNA: TGCGCCAGCAGCTTGACTCGCGGGGGGGCGGGTGAGCAGTTCTTC.